These T cell receptor beta chains were read from a single sample in a study of T cell responses to AZD1222 COVID-19 vaccine. Only in-frame clones appear in the TCRdb table, and some are missing; sequencing was by immunoSEQ multiplex PCR. The sample carries 140,000 to 150,000 clones, approximately 94% recorded once. This specimen consisted of peripheral blood, obtained on day 0 of AZD1222 vaccination. The receptor set was obtained from an adult in good health. Both conserved end residues are part of each CDR3. Fields, in order: clone size, J gene, V gene, D gene, CDR3 protein, CDR3 DNA. A D gene is named only where the DNA matches it firmly. Clone size is stated in some rows and not others, as once, few, many or a class when expanded.

>.|TRBJ1-1|TRBV9|.
CASSVGGTIPTEAFF
TGTGCCAGCAGCGTAGGAGGGACCATCCCCACTGAAGCTTTCTTT
>.|TRBJ1-4|TRBV12-5|.
CASGSYRDRGEKLFF
TGTGCTAGTGGTTCATACAGGGACCGAGGGGAAAAACTGTTTTTT
>.|TRBJ2-7|TRBV7-2|.
CASSLAGAGRASYEQYF
TGTGCCAGCAGCTTAGCGGGGGCGGGAAGGGCCTCCTACGAGCAGTACTTC
>.|TRBJ1-2|TRBV2|TRBD1
CASSDPDRGLYGYTF
TGTGCCAGCAGTGACCCTGACAGGGGGCTCTATGGCTACACCTTC
>.|TRBJ2-7|TRBV6-5|.
CASSYNRPGYEQYF
TGTGCCAGCAGTTACAACAGGCCAGGGTACGAGCAGTACTTC
>.|TRBJ2-1|TRBV11-2|TRBD2
CASSLDPGRGRDEQFF
TGTGCCAGCAGCTTAGATCCGGGGAGGGGTAGAGATGAGCAGTTCTTC
>.|TRBJ2-5|TRBV10-1|TRBD1
CASSESGTAQETQYF
TGCGCCAGCAGTGAGTCCGGGACAGCCCAAGAGACCCAGTACTTC
>.|TRBJ2-5|TRBV5-4|TRBD2
CASSSPGQGLAGGRETQYF
TGTGCCAGCAGCTCCCCGGGTCAGGGACTAGCGGGGGGCCGAGAGACCCAGTACTTC
>.|TRBJ2-3|TRBV9|TRBD2
CASSVAVGAGGTDTQYF
TGTGCCAGCAGCGTAGCGGTGGGAGCGGGGGGCACAGATACGCAGTATTTT
>.|TRBJ1-6|TRBV7-2|TRBD1
CASSSRDSINSPLHF
TGTGCCAGCAGCTCCCGGGACAGTATTAATTCACCCCTCCACTTT
>.|TRBJ1-1|TRBV6-5|.
CASSYSGRNTEAFF
TGTGCCAGCAGTTACAGCGGGCGGAACACTGAAGCTTTCTTT
>.|TRBJ2-1|TRBV21-1|.
CASSKADRASSYNEQFF
TGTGCCAGCAGCAAAGCCGACCGGGCAAGCTCCTACAATGAGCAGTTCTTC
>.|TRBJ1-4|TRBV19|.
CASSIPRQGRGKLFF
TGTGCCAGTAGTATCCCCAGACAAGGCCGCGGAAAACTGTTTTTT
>.|TRBJ2-5|TRBV5-8|TRBD2
CASRPRGGHQETQYF
TGTGCCAGCAGACCCCGGGGGGGGCACCAAGAGACCCAGTACTTC
>.|TRBJ2-2|TRBV7-2|.
CASSFQVGGELFF
TGTGCCAGCAGCTTCCAAGTTGGCGGGGAGCTGTTTTTT
>few|TRBJ1-3|TRBV6-5|.
CASRGVNSGNTIYF
TGTGCCAGCAGGGGGGTTAACTCTGGAAACACCATATATTTT
>.|TRBJ1-5|TRBV19|.
CASLFRGGGNQPQHF
TGTGCCAGTCTGTTCAGGGGAGGGGGCAATCAGCCCCAGCATTTT
>.|TRBJ2-7|TRBV4-2|TRBD2
CASSQDPSGRAGGEQYF
TGTGCCAGCAGCCAAGACCCTAGCGGGAGGGCCGGGGGCGAGCAGTACTTC
>.|TRBJ2-3|TRBV18|.
CASSPDDTQYF
TGTGCCAGCTCACCAGACGATACGCAGTATTTT
>.|TRBJ2-5|TRBV7-9|.
CASSLAPETQYF
TGTGCCAGCAGCCTCGCCCCCGAGACCCAGTACTTC
>few|TRBJ1-1|TRBV24-1|.
CATSDSMNTEAFF
TGTGCCACCAGTGATTCGATGAACACTGAAGCTTTCTTT
>few|TRBJ2-7|TRBV5-1|.
CASSDGPTSSYEQYF
TGCGCCAGCTCGGACGGGCCCACTAGCTCCTACGAGCAGTACTTC
>.|TRBJ2-2|TRBV15|.
CATRLFEGIGELFF
TGTGCCACCAGGCTATTCGAAGGCATCGGGGAGCTGTTTTTT
>.|TRBJ2-5|TRBV6-1|TRBD1
CASSAGTGLNQETQYF
TGTGCCAGCAGTGCCGGGACAGGGCTAAATCAAGAGACCCAGTACTTC
>once|TRBJ1-6|TRBV5-1|.
CASSPGYADSPLHF
TGCGCCAGCAGCCCAGGGTATGCGGATTCACCCCTCCACTTT
>.|TRBJ1-2|TRBV5-1|TRBD1
CASSLGGQPNYGYTF
TGCGCCAGCAGCTTGGGGGGACAGCCTAACTATGGCTACACCTTC
>few|TRBJ2-1|TRBV11-2|.
CASSLDHYDNEQFF
TGTGCCAGCAGCTTAGACCATTACGACAATGAGCAGTTCTTC
>.|TRBJ1-5|TRBV18|.
CASSPTALNQPQHF
TGTGCCAGCTCACCAACGGCACTTAATCAGCCCCAGCATTTT
>.|TRBJ2-7|TRBV3-1/TRBV3-2|.
CASSQLRGGYEQYF
TGTGCCAGCAGCCAGCTCAGGGGGGGTTACGAGCAGTACTTC
>.|TRBJ1-5|TRBV6-5|.
CASTPRYSNQPQHF
TGTGCCAGCACCCCGAGATATAGCAATCAGCCCCAGCATTTT
>.|TRBJ1-2|TRBV5-4|.
CASSTAQSGYYGYTF
TGTGCCAGCTCGACAGCCCAGTCAGGGTACTATGGCTACACCTTC